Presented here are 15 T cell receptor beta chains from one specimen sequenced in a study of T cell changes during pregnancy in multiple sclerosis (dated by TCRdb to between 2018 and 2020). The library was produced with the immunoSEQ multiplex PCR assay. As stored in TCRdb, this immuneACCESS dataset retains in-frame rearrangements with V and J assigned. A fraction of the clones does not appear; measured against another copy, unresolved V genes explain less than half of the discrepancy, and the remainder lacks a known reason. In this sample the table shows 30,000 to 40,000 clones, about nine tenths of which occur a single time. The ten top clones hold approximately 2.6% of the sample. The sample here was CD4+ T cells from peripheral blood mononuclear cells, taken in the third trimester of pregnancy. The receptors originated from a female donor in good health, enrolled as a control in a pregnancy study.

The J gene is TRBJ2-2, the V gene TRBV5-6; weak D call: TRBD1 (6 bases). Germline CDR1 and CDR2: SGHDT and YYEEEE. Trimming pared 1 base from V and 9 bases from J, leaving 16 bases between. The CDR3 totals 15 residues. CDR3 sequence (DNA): TGTGCCAGCAGCTTGCGGCAGGGGTTGGGCAGGGAGCTGTTTTTT. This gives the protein CASSLRQGLGRELFF.

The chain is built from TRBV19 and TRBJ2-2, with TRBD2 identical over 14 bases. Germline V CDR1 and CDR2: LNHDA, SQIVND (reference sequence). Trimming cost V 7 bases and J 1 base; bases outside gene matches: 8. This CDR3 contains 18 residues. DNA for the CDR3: TGTGCCAGTATTACATCCGGGACTAGCGGGAGGAACACCGGGGAGCTGTTTTTT. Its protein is CASITSGTSGRNTGELFF.

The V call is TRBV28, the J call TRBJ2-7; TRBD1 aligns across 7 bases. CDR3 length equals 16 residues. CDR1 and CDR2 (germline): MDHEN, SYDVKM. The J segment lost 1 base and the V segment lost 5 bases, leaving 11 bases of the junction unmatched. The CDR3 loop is CASSPRGNRGSYEQYF. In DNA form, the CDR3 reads TGTGCCAGCAGTCCGCGCGGCAACAGGGGTTCCTACGAGCAGTACTTC.

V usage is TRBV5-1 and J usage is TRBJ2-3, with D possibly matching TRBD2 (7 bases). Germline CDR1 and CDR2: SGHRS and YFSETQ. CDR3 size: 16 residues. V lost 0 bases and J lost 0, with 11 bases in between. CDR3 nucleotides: TGCGCCAGCAGCTTGGCTTGGGGGGGCAGCACAGATACGCAGTATTTT. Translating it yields CASSLAWGGSTDTQYF.

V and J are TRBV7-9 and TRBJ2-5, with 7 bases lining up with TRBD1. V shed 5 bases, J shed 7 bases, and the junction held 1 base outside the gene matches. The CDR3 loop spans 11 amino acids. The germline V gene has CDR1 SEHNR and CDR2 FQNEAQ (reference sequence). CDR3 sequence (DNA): TGTGCCAGCAGCCGGGACAGGACCCAGTACTTC. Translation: CASSRDRTQYF.

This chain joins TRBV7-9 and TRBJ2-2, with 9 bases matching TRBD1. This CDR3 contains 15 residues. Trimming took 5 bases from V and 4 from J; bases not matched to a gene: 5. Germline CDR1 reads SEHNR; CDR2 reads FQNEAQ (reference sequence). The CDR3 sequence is CASSQGQGSTGELFF. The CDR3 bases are TGTGCCAGCAGCCAGGGACAGGGATCCACCGGGGAGCTGTTTTTT. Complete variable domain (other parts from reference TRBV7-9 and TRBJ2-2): DTGVSQNPRHKITKRGQNVTFRCDPISEHNRLYWYRQTLGQGPEFLTYFQNEAQLEKSRLLSDRFSAERPKGSFSTLEIQRTEQGDSAMYLCASSQGQGSTGELFFGEGSRLTVL.

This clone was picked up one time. The CDR3 sequence is CASRAGKNEQFF. The CDR3 nucleotides are TGTGCCAGCAGGGCCGGGAAAAATGAGCAGTTCTTC. The chain uses TRBV7-9 and TRBJ2-1; possibly TRBD2 for D (5 bases). Germline loops: CDR1 SEHNR, CDR2 FQNEAQ (reference sequence). Deletions cut 6 bases from V and 7 bases from J, with 10 bases between. The CDR3 contains 12 residues.

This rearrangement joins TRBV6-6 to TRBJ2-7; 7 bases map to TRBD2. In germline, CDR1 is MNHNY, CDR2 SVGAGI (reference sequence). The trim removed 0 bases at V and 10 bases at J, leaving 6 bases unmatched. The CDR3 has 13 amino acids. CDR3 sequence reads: CASSYSRRENQYF. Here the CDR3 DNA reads TGTGCCAGCAGTTACTCGAGGCGGGAGAATCAGTACTTC.

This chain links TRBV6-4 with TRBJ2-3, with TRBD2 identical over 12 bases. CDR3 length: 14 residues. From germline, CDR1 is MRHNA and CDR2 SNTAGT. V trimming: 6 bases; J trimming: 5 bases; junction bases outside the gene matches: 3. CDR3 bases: TGTGCCAGCAGCCTAGCGGGAGGGTTAGATACGCAGTATTTT. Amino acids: CASSLAGGLDTQYF.

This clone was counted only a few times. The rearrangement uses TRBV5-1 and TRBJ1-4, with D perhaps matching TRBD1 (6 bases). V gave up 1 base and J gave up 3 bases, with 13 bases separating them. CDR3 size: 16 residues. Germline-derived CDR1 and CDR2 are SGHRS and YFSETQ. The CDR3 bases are TGCGCCAGCAGCTTGACAGGGAGGGCCTCTAATGAAAAACTGTTTTTT. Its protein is CASSLTGRASNEKLFF.

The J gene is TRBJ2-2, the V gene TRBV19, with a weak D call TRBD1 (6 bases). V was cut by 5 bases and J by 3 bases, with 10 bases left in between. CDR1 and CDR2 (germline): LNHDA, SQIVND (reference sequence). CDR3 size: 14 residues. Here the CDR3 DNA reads TGTGCCAGTAGTGAACAGGGCTACACCGGGGAGCTGTTTTTT. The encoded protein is CASSEQGYTGELFF. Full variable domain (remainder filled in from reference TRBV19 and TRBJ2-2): DGGITQSPKYLFRKEGQNVTLSCEQNLNHDAMYWYRQDPGQGLRLIYYSQIVNDFQKGDIAEGYSVSREKKESFPLTVTSAQKNPTAFYLCASSEQGYTGELFFGEGSRLTVL.

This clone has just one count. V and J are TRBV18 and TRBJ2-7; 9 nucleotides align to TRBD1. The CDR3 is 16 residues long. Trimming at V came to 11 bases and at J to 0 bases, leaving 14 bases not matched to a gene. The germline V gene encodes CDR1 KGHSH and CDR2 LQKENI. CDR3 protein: CASSDRGVGFSYEQYF. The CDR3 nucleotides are TGTGCCTCTTCCGACAGGGGGGTAGGCTTCTCCTACGAGCAGTACTTC.

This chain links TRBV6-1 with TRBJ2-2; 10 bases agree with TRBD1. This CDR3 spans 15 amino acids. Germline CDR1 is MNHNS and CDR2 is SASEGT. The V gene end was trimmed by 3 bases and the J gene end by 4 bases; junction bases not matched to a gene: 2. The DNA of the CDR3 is TGTGCCAGCAGTGAGACAGGGGGCCCCACCGGGGAGCTGTTTTTT. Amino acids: CASSETGGPTGELFF.

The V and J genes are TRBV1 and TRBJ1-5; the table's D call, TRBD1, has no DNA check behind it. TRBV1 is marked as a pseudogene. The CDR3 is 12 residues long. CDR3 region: CTSITGEGPQHF. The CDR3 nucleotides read TGCACCAGCATTACAGGGGAAGGGCCCCAGCATTTT.

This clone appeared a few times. The CDR3 sequence is CASSDGAGEYNEQFF. The CDR3 DNA reads as TGTGCCAGCAGTGACGGAGCGGGGGAGTACAATGAGCAGTTCTTC. This chain joins TRBV6-4 and TRBJ2-1; 8 nucleotides match TRBD2. The germline CDR1 and CDR2 sequences are MRHNA and SNTAGT. The CDR3 is 15 residues long. V gave up 2 bases and J gave up 4 bases; unmatched junction bases: 4.